This T cell receptor (beta chain) was documented in a study of T cell changes during pregnancy in multiple sclerosis. Data came from immunoSEQ multiplex PCR; TCRdb stores just in-frame clones and leaves some out. This table has tens of thousands of clones, approximately 92% appearing once. Trimming removed 5 bases from V and 5 bases from J, with 8 bases in between. The CDR3 consists of 12 residues. Germline CDR1 SGHTA, CDR2 FQGNSA. The chain employs TRBV7-2 and TRBJ2-3, with D unresolved. This sequence originates from a female donor in good health, enrolled as a control in a pregnancy study. Source: CD4+ T cells from peripheral blood mononuclear cells, taken after pregnancy. The CDR3 spells CASSPRGDTQYF. CDR3 in DNA: TGTGCCAGCAGCCCCCGCGGAGATACGCAGTATTTT.